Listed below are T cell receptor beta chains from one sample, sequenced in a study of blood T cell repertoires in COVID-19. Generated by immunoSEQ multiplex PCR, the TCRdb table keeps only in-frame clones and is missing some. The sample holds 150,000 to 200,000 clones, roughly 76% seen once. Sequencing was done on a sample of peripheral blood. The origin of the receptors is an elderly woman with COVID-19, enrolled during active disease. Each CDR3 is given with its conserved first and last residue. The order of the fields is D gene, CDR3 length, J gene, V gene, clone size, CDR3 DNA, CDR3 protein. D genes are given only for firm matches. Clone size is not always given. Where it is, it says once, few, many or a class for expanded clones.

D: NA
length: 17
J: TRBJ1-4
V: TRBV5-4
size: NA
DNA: TGTGCCAGCAGCCTGGATCCCTCAGGGGAATACAATGAAAAACTGTTTTTT
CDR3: CASSLDPSGEYNEKLFF

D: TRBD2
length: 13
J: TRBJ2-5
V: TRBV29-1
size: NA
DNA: TGCAGCGCTCGAGCGGGAGTGGTTGAGACCCAGTACTTC
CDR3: CSARAGVVETQYF

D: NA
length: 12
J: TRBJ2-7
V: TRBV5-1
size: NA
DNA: TGCGCCAGCAGGTTGGGGCAGGCTGAGCAGTACTTC
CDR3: CASRLGQAEQYF

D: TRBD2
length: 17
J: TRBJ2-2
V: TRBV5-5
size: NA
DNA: TGTGCCAGCAGCCCAAAACTAGCGGGGTCGGACACCGGGGAGCTGTTTTTT
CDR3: CASSPKLAGSDTGELFF

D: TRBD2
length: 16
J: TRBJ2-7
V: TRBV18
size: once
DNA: TGTGCCAGCTCGACTGACGGGACTAGCGGCTCTTACGAGCAGTACTTC
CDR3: CASSTDGTSGSYEQYF

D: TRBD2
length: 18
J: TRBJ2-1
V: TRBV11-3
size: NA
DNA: TGTGCCAGCAGCTTAGTTACTAGCGGGGGGAGGGGATACAATGAGCAGTTCTTC
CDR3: CASSLVTSGGRGYNEQFF

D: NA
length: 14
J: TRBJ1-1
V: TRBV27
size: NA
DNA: TGTGCCAGCAGTTTAGGAGGGGTAAACACTGAAGCTTTCTTT
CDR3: CASSLGGVNTEAFF

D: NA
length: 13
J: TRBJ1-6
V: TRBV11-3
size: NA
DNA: TGTGCCAGCAGCCCAGGAATTAATTCACCCCTCCACTTT
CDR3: CASSPGINSPLHF

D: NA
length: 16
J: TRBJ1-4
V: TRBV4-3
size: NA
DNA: TGCGCCAGCAGCCAAGATTGGGCAGCAACTAATGAAAAACTGTTTTTT
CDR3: CASSQDWAATNEKLFF

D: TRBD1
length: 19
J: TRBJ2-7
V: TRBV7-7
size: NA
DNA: TGTGCCAGCAGCTACATCAGTCCCTTCAGACAGGGGGACGCCTACGAGCAGTACTTC
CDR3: CASSYISPFRQGDAYEQYF

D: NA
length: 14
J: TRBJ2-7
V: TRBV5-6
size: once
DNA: TGTGCCAGCAGCACGACAGGCGATTCCTACGAGCAGTACTTC
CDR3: CASSTTGDSYEQYF

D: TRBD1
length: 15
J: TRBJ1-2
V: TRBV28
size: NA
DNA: TGTGCCAGCAGTACGCCCTGGGACAGTTCATATGGCTACACCTTC
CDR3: CASSTPWDSSYGYTF

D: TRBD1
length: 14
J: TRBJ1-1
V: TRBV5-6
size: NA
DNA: TGTGCCAGCAGCAAACGGACAGGGCTGCCTGAAGCTTTCTTT
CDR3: CASSKRTGLPEAFF

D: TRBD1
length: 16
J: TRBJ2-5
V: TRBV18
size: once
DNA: TGTGCCAGCTCACTTTCAGGACAGGGGACGCAAGAGACCCAGTACTTC
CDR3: CASSLSGQGTQETQYF

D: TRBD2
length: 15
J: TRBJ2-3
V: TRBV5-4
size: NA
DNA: TGTGCCAGCAGCCCCACCTCTAGCGGGGGACGGGGGCAGTATTTT
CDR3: CASSPTSSGGRGQYF

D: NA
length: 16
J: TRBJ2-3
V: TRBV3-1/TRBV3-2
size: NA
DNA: TGTGCCAGCAGCCAAAGGGCGAGGCTAGCGTCAGATACGCAGTATTTT
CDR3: CASSQRARLASDTQYF

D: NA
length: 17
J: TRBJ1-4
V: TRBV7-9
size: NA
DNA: TGTGCCAGCAGCAATTCGATAGGGAGATCGGTTAATGAAAAACTGTTTTTT
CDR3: CASSNSIGRSVNEKLFF

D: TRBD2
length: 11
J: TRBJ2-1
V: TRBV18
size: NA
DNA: TGTGCCAGCTCACCCGGGACTACGCAGTTCTTC
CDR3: CASSPGTTQFF

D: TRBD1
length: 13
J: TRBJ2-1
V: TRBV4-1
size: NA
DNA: TGCGCCAGCGGGTTCGACAGGGACAATGAGCAGTTCTTC
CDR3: CASGFDRDNEQFF

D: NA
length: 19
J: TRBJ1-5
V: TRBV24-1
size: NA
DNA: TGTGCCACCAGTGATTCCCTCCAGGGGCCGCAGGGGTGTCATCAGCCCCAGCATTTT
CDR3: CATSDSLQGPQGCHQPQHF

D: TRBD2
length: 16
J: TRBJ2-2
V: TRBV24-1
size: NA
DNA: TGTGCCACCAGTGATTCCGGCGGGAGGAACACCGGGGAGCTGTTTTTT
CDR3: CATSDSGGRNTGELFF

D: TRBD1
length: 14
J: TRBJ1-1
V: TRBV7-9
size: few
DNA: TGTGCCAGCACCATACAGGGGGTGAACACTGAAGCTTTCTTT
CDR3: CASTIQGVNTEAFF

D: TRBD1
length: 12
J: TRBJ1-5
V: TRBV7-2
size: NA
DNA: TGTGCCAGCAGCTTACAGGGGGCCCCCCAGCATTTT
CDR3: CASSLQGAPQHF

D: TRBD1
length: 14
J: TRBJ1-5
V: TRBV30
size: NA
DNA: TGTGCCTGGAGTCGGACAGGGGGGGGTCAGCCCCAGCATTTT
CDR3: CAWSRTGGGQPQHF

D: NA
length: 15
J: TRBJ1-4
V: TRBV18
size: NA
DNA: TGTGCCAGCTCCCCTTCGGCGGGGGGCGACGAAAAACTGTTTTTT
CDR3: CASSPSAGGDEKLFF

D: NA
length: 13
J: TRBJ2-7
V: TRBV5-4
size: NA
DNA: TGTGCCAGCAGCTTGGAGCAGGGGTACGAGCAGTACTTC
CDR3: CASSLEQGYEQYF

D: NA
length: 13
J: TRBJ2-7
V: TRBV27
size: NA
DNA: TGTGCCAGCAGTTTCATACTAGCCGGGGAGCAGTACTTC
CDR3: CASSFILAGEQYF

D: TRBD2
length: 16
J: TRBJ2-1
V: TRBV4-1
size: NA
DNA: TGCGCCAGCAGCCCCCTTTTACTAGCGGGGTCCAATGAGCAGTTCTTC
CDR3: CASSPLLLAGSNEQFF

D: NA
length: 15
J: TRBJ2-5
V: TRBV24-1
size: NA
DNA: TGTGCCACCAGTACGAACAGGGAGGGAAGAGAGACCCAGTACTTC
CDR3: CATSTNREGRETQYF

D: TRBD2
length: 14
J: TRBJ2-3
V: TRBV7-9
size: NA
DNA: TGTGCCAGCAGCTCGGGACTAGCAGGGGATACGCAGTATTTT
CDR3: CASSSGLAGDTQYF

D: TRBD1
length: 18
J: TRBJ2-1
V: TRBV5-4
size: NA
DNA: TGTGCCAGCAGCTTGAGGACAGGGGGCATGGGGATCTACAATGAGCAGTTCTTC
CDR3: CASSLRTGGMGIYNEQFF

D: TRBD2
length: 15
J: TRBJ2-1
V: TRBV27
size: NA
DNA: TGTGCCAGCAGGCCGGGACTAGCGGGAGCCAATGAGCAGTTCTTC
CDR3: CASRPGLAGANEQFF

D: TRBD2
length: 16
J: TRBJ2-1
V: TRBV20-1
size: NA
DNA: TGCAGTGCTAGTGATAGCCGGACTAGCGGGAGTGATGAGCAGTTCTTC
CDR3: CSASDSRTSGSDEQFF

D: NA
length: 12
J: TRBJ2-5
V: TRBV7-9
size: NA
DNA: TGTGCCAGCAGCTTCTCCCAAGAGACCCAGTACTTC
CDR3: CASSFSQETQYF

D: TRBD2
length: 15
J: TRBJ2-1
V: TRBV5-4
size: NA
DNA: TGTGCCAGCAGTTTAGGGACTAGCGGGCACAATGAGCAGTTCTTC
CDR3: CASSLGTSGHNEQFF

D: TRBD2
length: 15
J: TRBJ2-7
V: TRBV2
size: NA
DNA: TGTGCCAGCAGGGCGCTAGCGGGAGGCTACTACGAGCAGTACTTC
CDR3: CASRALAGGYYEQYF

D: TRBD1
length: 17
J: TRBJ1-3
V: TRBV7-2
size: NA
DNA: TGTGCCAGCAGCATATCGTCTACAGGGGTATCTGGAAACACCATATATTTT
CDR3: CASSISSTGVSGNTIYF

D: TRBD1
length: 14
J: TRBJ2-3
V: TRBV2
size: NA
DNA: TGTGCCACCGACAGGGTTCCTAGCACAGATACGCAGTATTTT
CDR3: CATDRVPSTDTQYF

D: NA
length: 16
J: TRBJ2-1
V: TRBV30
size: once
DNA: TGTGCCTGGAGTGTATGGGCGGGGGCATCCTACAATGAGCAGTTCTTC
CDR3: CAWSVWAGASYNEQFF

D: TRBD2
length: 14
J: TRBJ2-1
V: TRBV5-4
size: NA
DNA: TGTGCCAGCAGCTCCCGGACTAGCAGCAATGAGCAGTTCTTC
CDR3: CASSSRTSSNEQFF

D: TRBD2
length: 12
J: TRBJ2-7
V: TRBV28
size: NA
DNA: TGTGCCAGCGGGACTAGTTCCTACGAGCAGTACTTC
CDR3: CASGTSSYEQYF

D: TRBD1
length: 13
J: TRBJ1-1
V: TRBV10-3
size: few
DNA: TGTGCCATCAGGGACACCGACAGGGGTGAAGCTTTCTTT
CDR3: CAIRDTDRGEAFF

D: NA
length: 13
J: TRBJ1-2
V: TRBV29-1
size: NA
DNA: TGCAGCGTTGGATGGGGGGTAGGCAGTGGCTACACCTTC
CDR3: CSVGWGVGSGYTF

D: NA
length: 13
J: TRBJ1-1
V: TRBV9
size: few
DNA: TGTGCCAGCAGCGTGTACTGGAACACTGAAGCTTTCTTT
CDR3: CASSVYWNTEAFF

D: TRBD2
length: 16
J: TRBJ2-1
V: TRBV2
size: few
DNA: TGTGCCAGCAGAGCACTAGCGGGGGGTCGATACAATGAGCAGTTCTTC
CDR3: CASRALAGGRYNEQFF

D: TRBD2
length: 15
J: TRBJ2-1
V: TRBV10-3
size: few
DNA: TGTGCCATCAGGGGTAGCGGGAGGGATAGGAATGAGCAGTTCTTC
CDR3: CAIRGSGRDRNEQFF

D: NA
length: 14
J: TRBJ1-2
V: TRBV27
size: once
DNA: TGTGCCAGCAGCGAGACAGCCCGAAACTATGGCTACACCTTC
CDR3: CASSETARNYGYTF

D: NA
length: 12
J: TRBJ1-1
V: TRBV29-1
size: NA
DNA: TGCAGCGTTGAAATGCAGGGCTTTACAGCTTTCTTT
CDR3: CSVEMQGFTAFF

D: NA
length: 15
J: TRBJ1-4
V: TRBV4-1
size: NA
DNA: TGCGCCAGCAGTCCTCTCGGGACACCGAATGAAAAACTGTTTTTT
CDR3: CASSPLGTPNEKLFF

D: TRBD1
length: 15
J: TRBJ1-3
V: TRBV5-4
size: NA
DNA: TGTGCCAGCAGCCTCCGGACAGGGGGCCAGAACACCATATATTTT
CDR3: CASSLRTGGQNTIYF

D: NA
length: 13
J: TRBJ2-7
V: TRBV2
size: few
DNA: TGTGCCAGCAAGGGATTGAGTACAGGCGAGCAGTACTTC
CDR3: CASKGLSTGEQYF

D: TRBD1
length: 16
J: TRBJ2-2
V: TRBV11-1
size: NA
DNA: TGTGCCAGCAGCTCCTGGACAGGGATGAACACCGGGGAGCTGTTTTTT
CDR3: CASSSWTGMNTGELFF

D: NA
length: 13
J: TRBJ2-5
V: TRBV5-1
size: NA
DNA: TGCGCCAGCAGCTCGCGACTGGAAGAGACCCAGTACTTC
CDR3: CASSSRLEETQYF

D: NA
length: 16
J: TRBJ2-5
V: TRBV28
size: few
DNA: TGTGCCAGCAAAAACCGGGACTTGGGACGGAAAGAGACCCAGTACTTC
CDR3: CASKNRDLGRKETQYF

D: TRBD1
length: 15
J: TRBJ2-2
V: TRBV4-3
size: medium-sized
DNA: TGCGCCAGCAGCCCGACCACAGGGGTAGCCGGGGAGCTGTTTTTT
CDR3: CASSPTTGVAGELFF